This TCR beta chain was recorded in a study of blood T cell repertoires in COVID-19 (dated by TCRdb to the early 2020s). Background for the entire study: Collaborator samples came from the United States, Italy and Spain and covered acute and convalescent phases of COVID-19. The prospective study material was composed of cDNA or gDNA derived from T cells, B-cell-depleted T cells, or PBMCs. Subjects who had been exposed to COVID-19, were actively infected with it, or had recovered from it provided the deeply sampled blood TCRbeta repertoires that made up the dataset. A freely available public database, intended as a resource for researchers studying the immune response to SARS-CoV-2, is where the repertoires were released. The samples were drawn from the first 160 participants of the ongoing ImmuneRACE study and from more than 1,000 subjects provided by 6 global collaborators. The sample metadata nearly always contained a de-identified subject ID, COVID-19 status, age in years and sex. Where available, HLA class I and class II types were taken from metadata supplied by the sample provider and were not determined by assay-based typing. General study outcomes and caveats: The amount of clinical and demographic metadata varied by source and participant and was provided uncurated.

One collaborating source in Seattle enrolled patients while the patients were actively infected and followed the patients over time throughout the course of disease. Collaborating institutions collected whole blood in K2EDTA tubes following their own protocols. Collaborator samples were shipped for TCRbeta analysis as frozen whole blood, isolated PBMCs, or DNA extracted from either sample type. TCRbeta CDR3 regions were amplified from genomic DNA by means of the immunoSEQ Assay, a bias-controlled multiplex PCR. The original methods were these. The number of nucleated cells in each sample was estimated from the amplification of reference gene primers within the assay. Sequence reads were collapsed and filtered to measure the absolute abundance of every unique TCRbeta CDR3 rearrangement. Productive Simpson clonality was computed per sample as the square root of Simpson's diversity index over productive rearrangements. Not all clones reach the TCRdb copy of this immuneACCESS table, which keeps in-frame sequences only. Checked studies attribute under half of the gap to unresolved V genes and leave the rest unexplained. V, J and clone size are those of that table, while D and trimming were read from the DNA. The sample yields 150,000 to 250,000 clones; 94% were counted once. The top ten clonotypes cover 0.76% of the sample.

Worth noting for this clone: Its antigen remains unidentified. There are no base qualities to consult, and no much larger clone falls within one base.

Trimming at the junction amounts to 0 bases on V and 5 bases on J, and the germline ends lie 11 bases apart. Looking up the germline V gene yields CDR1 SGDLS and CDR2 YYNGEE. Its CDR3 holds 14 amino acids, cysteine through phenylalanine. The CDR3 DNA has 42 bases and is translated from base 1. The sequencing input was peripheral blood. Recombination linked TRBV9 to TRBJ1-1; TRBD1 could be the D gene, as 6 bases match. This clonotype was sampled from a man aged 25 to 40 with COVID-19, enrolled during active disease. The nucleotide sequence reads as follows: TGTGCCAGCAGCGTAGAGGTCAGGGGAACTGAAGCTTTCTTT. Protein translation: CASSVEVRGTEAFF.